This TCR beta chain originates from a study of tumor-infiltrating lymphocytes in primary liver carcinoma. Germline V lookup: CDR1 SGHDT, CDR2 YYEEEE. This CDR3 is 14 amino acids long. V lost 1 base and J lost 3; bases outside the gene matches: 1. Unsorted bulk tissue of about 20-30 mg yielded co-extracted RNA and DNA. The template, roughly 550 ng total RNA, yielded TCR beta cDNA made with a constant-region primer. Three rounds of nested multiplex PCR with slightly modified ARM-PCR produced TCR beta libraries. Both of the initial two PCR rounds ran for 10 cycles and employed TRBV1-TRBV30 forward primers alongside a C-beta reverse primer. TCRdb reanalysed the multiplex PCR reads using MiXCR and keeps one entry per CDR3 protein. In the table there are 45,000 or so distinct CDR3 sequences, 65% to 85% of which are singletons. General study findings and limits: Tumor tissue displayed a significantly greater top-250-clone fraction than blood (p = 0.039).

In this sample, this clonotype is medium-sized (0.01 to 0.1%). Its antigen is not identified. V gene TRBV5-6 combines with J gene TRBJ2-3, with 8 bases fitting TRBD1. The sequencing input was liver tumor tissue from sampling region 2. Subset denoted: tumor region T2, inferior pole. The clonotype was recovered from a man in his forties or fifties with primary liver carcinoma and hepatitis B virus infection. This CDR3 reads CASSLQGATDTQYF. The CDR3 nucleotides read TGTGCCAGCAGCTTGCAGGGGGCAACAGATACGCAGTATTTT. Filled out from reference TRBV5-6 and TRBJ2-3, the complete variable domain reads DAGVTQSPTHLIKTRGQQVTLRCSPKSGHDTVSWYQQALGQGPQFIFQYYEEEERQRGNFPDRFSGHQFPNYSSELNVNALLLGDSALYLCASSLQGATDTQYFGPGTRLTVL.